A selection of T cell receptor beta chains follows, all from one sample in a study of blood T cell repertoires in COVID-19. Generated by immunoSEQ multiplex PCR, the TCRdb table keeps only in-frame clones and is missing some. The table records about 160,000 clones, 80% of them present only once. What was sequenced was PBMCs or T cells enriched from blood (not recorded which). The receptor source for this set is a woman aged 55 to 70 who had recovered from COVID-19. Both conserved end residues are part of each CDR3. D genes are given only for firm matches. Size tells how often a clone was seen (once, few, many) or the class of an expanded clone, and some rows leave it out.

abundance	d_gene	j_gene	v_gene	CDR3aa	CDR3nt
NA	NA	TRBJ1-6	TRBV5-1	CASSRLDSYNSPLHF	TGCGCCAGCAGCAGACTCGACAGCTACAATTCACCCCTCCACTTT
once	NA	TRBJ1-6	TRBV2	CASSEDSPLNSPLHF	TGTGCCAGCAGTGAGGACAGCCCTCTAAATTCACCCCTCCACTTT
NA	TRBD1	TRBJ1-2	TRBV27	CASSLAPQGNYGYTF	TGTGCCAGCAGTTTAGCGCCACAGGGGAACTATGGCTACACCTTC
few	TRBD1	TRBJ1-4	TRBV24-1	CATSDKGQGEEKLFF	TGTGCCACCAGTGATAAGGGACAGGGGGAGGAAAAACTGTTTTTT
NA	NA	TRBJ1-2	TRBV3-1/TRBV3-2	CASSLRQNYGYTF	TGTGCCAGCAGCCTACGACAGAACTATGGCTACACCTTC
NA	TRBD1	TRBJ1-1	TRBV9	CASSVADRGATEAFF	TGTGCCAGCAGCGTAGCTGACAGGGGGGCCACTGAAGCTTTCTTT
NA	NA	TRBJ2-3	TRBV7-2	CASSSLPRQNTDTQYF	TGTGCCAGCAGCTCCTTACCCCGACAGAACACAGATACGCAGTATTTT
NA	TRBD2	TRBJ2-5	TRBV4-2	CASSQEERGETQYF	TGTGCCAGCAGCCAAGAGGAGCGGGGAGAGACCCAGTACTTC
NA	NA	TRBJ1-1	TRBV5-5	CASSLASGPNTEAFF	TGTGCCAGCAGCTTGGCTTCAGGCCCGAACACTGAAGCTTTCTTT
NA	NA	TRBJ1-1	TRBV27	CASSFGGSWSEAFF	TGTGCCAGCAGTTTTGGGGGGTCGTGGTCTGAAGCTTTCTTT
NA	TRBD1	TRBJ1-1	TRBV5-4	CASSQTGGNTEAFF	TGTGCCAGCAGCCAGACAGGGGGGAACACTGAAGCTTTCTTT
NA	NA	TRBJ2-1	TRBV27	CASSSGSSYNEQFF	TGTGCCAGCTCGTCGGGAAGCTCCTACAATGAGCAGTTCTTC
NA	NA	TRBJ2-5	TRBV24-1	CATSDPGQKETQYF	TGTGCCACCAGTGACCCTGGACAAAAAGAGACCCAGTACTTC
NA	NA	TRBJ2-1	TRBV4-2	CASSPTSQGVGEQFF	TGTGCCAGCAGTCCTACTAGCCAGGGGGTGGGTGAGCAGTTCTTC
NA	TRBD1	TRBJ1-5	TRBV28	CASSFRDSGNQPQHF	TGTGCCAGCAGTTTCCGGGACAGTGGGAATCAGCCCCAGCATTTT
once	TRBD2	TRBJ2-3	TRBV7-9	CASSFGGSAGADTQYF	TGTGCCAGCAGCTTTGGGGGGTCGGCGGGGGCAGATACGCAGTATTTT
NA	NA	TRBJ1-3	TRBV3-1/TRBV3-2	CASSQTRGNTIYF	TGTGCCAGCAGCCAAACTCGTGGAAACACCATATATTTT
NA	NA	TRBJ1-4	TRBV9	CASSVSGGQNEKLFF	TGTGCCAGCAGCGTAAGCGGCGGACAGAATGAAAAACTGTTTTTT
once	NA	TRBJ1-2	TRBV7-2	CASSPSGTNYGYTF	TGTGCCAGCAGCCCCAGCGGGACGAACTATGGCTACACCTTC
NA	TRBD1	TRBJ1-4	TRBV5-8	CASSLEGAGEKLFF	TGTGCCAGCAGCTTAGAGGGGGCAGGGGAAAAACTGTTTTTT
NA	NA	TRBJ1-1	TRBV27	CARRGGTEAFF	TGTGCCCGGCGGGGGGGCACTGAAGCTTTCTTT
NA	NA	TRBJ1-1	TRBV5-1	CASSFQTMNTEAFF	TGCGCCAGCAGCTTCCAGACTATGAACACTGAAGCTTTCTTT
NA	NA	TRBJ1-2	TRBV11-3	CASTPGLMREDTF	TGTGCCAGCACCCCCGGACTGATGAGGGAAGACACCTTC
NA	NA	TRBJ1-4	TRBV25-1	CASRQGDEKLFF	TGTGCCAGCAGGCAGGGTGATGAAAAACTGTTTTTT
NA	TRBD1	TRBJ2-1	TRBV24-1	CATSKGATYNEQFF	TGTGCCACCAGTAAGGGGGCGACCTACAATGAGCAGTTCTTC
NA	NA	TRBJ1-1	TRBV11-2	CASSYGTGHTEAFF	TGTGCCAGCAGCTATGGTACAGGGCACACTGAAGCTTTCTTT
few	NA	TRBJ2-1	TRBV6-5	CASSSGVQGLNEQFF	TGTGCCAGCAGTTCAGGGGTTCAGGGTTTGAATGAGCAGTTCTTC
NA	TRBD2	TRBJ2-7	TRBV10-3	CAISRTSGGAYEQYF	TGTGCCATCAGTAGGACTAGCGGGGGGGCCTACGAGCAGTACTTC
NA	TRBD1	TRBJ1-1	TRBV9	CASSVRDRANPEAFF	TGTGCCAGCAGCGTTAGGGACAGGGCGAACCCTGAAGCTTTCTTT
few	NA	TRBJ1-1	TRBV27	CASSFTGSPTEAFF	TGTGCCAGCAGTTTTACGGGGTCCCCAACTGAAGCTTTCTTT
NA	TRBD2	TRBJ2-5	TRBV9	CASSHQASGATGETQYF	TGTGCCAGCAGCCACCAGGCCAGCGGGGCGACCGGGGAGACCCAGTACTTC
NA	TRBD1	TRBJ1-1	TRBV19	CASRFSKGDRGGVTEAFF	TGTGCCAGTAGATTTTCGAAAGGGGACAGGGGAGGTGTCACTGAAGCTTTCTTT
NA	NA	TRBJ2-3	TRBV6-2/TRBV6-3	CASSYGLLSSTDTQYF	TGTGCCAGCAGTTACGGGCTACTCTCTAGCACAGATACGCAGTATTTT
NA	NA	TRBJ1-2	TRBV9	CASSVVGREDGYTF	TGTGCCAGCAGCGTAGTTGGCAGAGAGGATGGCTACACCTTC
NA	TRBD2	TRBJ2-7	TRBV9	CASSVGLAGGSSYEQYF	TGTGCCAGCAGCGTAGGACTAGCGGGGGGTAGCTCCTACGAGCAGTACTTC
NA	NA	TRBJ1-1	TRBV11-2	CASSLESGDLTEAFF	TGTGCCAGCAGCTTAGAGTCAGGCGACCTCACTGAAGCTTTCTTT
NA	TRBD1	TRBJ2-7	TRBV28	CASSLWAQGAEDEQYF	TGTGCCAGCAGTTTATGGGCCCAGGGGGCCGAAGACGAGCAGTACTTC
NA	NA	TRBJ1-2	TRBV20-1	CSARAGSGYTF	TGCAGTGCTAGAGCGGGATCTGGCTACACCTTC
NA	NA	TRBJ2-7	TRBV9	CASSVGEGAYEQYF	TGTGCCAGCAGCGTAGGTGAGGGGGCCTACGAGCAGTACTTC
few	TRBD2	TRBJ2-1	TRBV24-1	CATRTSGGRDEQFF	TGTGCCACCCGGACTAGCGGGGGGCGGGATGAGCAGTTCTTC
NA	NA	TRBJ2-2	TRBV11-3	CASSLEGLNTGELFF	TGTGCCAGCAGCTTAGAGGGCCTTAACACCGGGGAGCTGTTTTTT
NA	TRBD2	TRBJ2-7	TRBV5-1	CASSPVGTGGSYEQYF	TGCGCCAGCAGCCCGGTGGGGACGGGGGGCTCCTACGAGCAGTACTTC